This T cell receptor beta chain was retrieved from a study of siplizumab effects on memory and regulatory T cells. The germline gives CDR1 MDHEN, CDR2 SYDVKM. This CDR3 spans 18 amino acids. Losses at the gene ends were 3 bases for V and 4 bases for J; bases not matched to a gene: 12. Assays were performed on some 9.2 x 10^4 TCR templates per sample. Here immunoSEQ multiplex PCR was the method, and the copy in TCRdb shows in-frame clones only, minus some. The profile shows 60,000 to 70,000 clones, roughly 88% of them singletons. Notes on this clone: Antigen: not known.

Study-level findings and limits: Poor capture below about 10^-5 frequency left most alloreactive clones unmapped to unstimulated subsets. Naive versus memory phenotype went unassigned for roughly 80-96% of proliferating CD4+ or CD8+ clones. Fewer alloreactive sequences mapped to unstimulated CD4+ memory cells under siplizumab.

The chain has TRBV28 and TRBJ1-6; TRBD1 matches at 7 bases. This clonotype originated in a human donor in good health. The specimen sequenced was Tregs sorted from blood. The CDR3 nucleotides are TGTGCCAGCAGTTTCGGGGGACAGCAATTCCTTTATAATTCACCCCTCCACTTT. It encodes CASSFGGQQFLYNSPLHF.